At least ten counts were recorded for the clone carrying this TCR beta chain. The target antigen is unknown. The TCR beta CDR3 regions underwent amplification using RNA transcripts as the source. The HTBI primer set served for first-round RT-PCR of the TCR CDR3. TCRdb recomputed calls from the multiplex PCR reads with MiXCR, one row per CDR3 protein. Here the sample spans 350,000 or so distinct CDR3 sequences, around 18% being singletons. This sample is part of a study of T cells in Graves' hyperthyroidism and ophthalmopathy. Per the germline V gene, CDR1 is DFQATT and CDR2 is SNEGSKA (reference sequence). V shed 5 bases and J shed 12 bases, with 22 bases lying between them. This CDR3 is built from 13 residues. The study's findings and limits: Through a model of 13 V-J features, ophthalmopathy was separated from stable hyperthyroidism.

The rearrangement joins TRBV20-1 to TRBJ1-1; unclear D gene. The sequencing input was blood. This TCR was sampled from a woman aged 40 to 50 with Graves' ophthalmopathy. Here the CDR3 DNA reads TGCAGTGCTCGCCATAGCCGGGGTTTTAGTACTTTCTTT. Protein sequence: CSARHSRGFSTFF.